This T cell receptor beta chain was retrieved from a study of cytomegalovirus exposure and HLA in healthy donors. Overall study context: In an earlier analysis, around 100 million unique TCR beta sequences were found from some 200 million T cells.

The PCR made use of 60 Vbeta and 13 Jbeta primers. The repertoire was sequenced with immunoSEQ multiplex PCR; TCRdb's copy has only in-frame clones and lacks some. The sample contains 85,000 to 110,000 clones, around 67% of which appear only once. The CDR3 sequence is 15 residues long. V shed 5 bases and J 6 bases; nucleotides not matched to a gene: 6. The germline V gene encodes CDR1 SGHTA and CDR2 FQGNSA. J is TRBJ2-1 and V is TRBV7-2; 11 bases are shared with TRBD2. The TCR sequence derives from a woman between 45 and 60 years old in good health and CMV-seronegative. What was sequenced was PBMCs. CDR3 sequence (DNA): TGTGCCAGCAGCCCTGTAGCGGGAGGGAGCAATGAGCAGTTCTTC. This translates into CASSPVAGGSNEQFF. The full variable domain, rest sourced from reference TRBV7-2 and TRBJ2-1, is GAGVSQSPSNKVTEKGKDVELRCDPISGHTALYWYRQSLGQGLEFLIYFQGNSAPDKSGLPSDRFSAERTGGSVSTLTIQRTQQEDSAVYLCASSPVAGGSNEQFFGPGTRLTVL.